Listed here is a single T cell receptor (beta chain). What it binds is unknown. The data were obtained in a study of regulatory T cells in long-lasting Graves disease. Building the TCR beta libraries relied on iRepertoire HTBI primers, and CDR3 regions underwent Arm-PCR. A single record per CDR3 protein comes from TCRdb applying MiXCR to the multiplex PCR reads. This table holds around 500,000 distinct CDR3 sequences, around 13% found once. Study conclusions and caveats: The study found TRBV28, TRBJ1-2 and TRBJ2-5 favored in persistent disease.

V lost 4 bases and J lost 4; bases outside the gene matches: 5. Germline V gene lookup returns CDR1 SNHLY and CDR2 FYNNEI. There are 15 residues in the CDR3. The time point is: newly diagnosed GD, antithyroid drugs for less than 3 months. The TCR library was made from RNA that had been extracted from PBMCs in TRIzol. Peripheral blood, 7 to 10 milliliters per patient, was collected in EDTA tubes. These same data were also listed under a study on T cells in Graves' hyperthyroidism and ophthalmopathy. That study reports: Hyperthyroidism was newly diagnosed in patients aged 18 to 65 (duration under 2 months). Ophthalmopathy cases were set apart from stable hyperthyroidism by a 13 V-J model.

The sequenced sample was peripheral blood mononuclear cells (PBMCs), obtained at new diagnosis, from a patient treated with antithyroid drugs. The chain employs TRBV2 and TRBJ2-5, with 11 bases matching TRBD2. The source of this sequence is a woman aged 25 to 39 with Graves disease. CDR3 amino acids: CASSVSTSGRETQYF. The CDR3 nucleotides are TGTGCCAGCAGTGTTAGTACTAGCGGGAGAGAGACCCAGTACTTC. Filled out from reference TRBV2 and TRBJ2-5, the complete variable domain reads EPEVTQTPSHQVTQMGQEVILRCVPISNHLYFYWYRQILGQKVEFLVSFYNNEISEKSEIFDDQFSVERPDGSNFTLKIRSTKLEDSAMYFCASSVSTSGRETQYFGPGTRLLVL.